A single TCR beta chain is shown here with its context. The source of the sample is a study of spatial heterogeneity in lung cancer. At the level of the study: Sequence detection consistently recorded a greater number of beta-chain than alpha-chain sequences.

The CDR3 has 13 amino acids. The V end lost 2 bases, the J end lost 0 bases, and 4 bases lay between the germline ends. Germline-derived CDR1 and CDR2 are SGHTA and FQGTGA. Stated time point: sample taken at primary tumor resection. No cells were sorted before sequencing. The whole RNA sequenced was extracted from tumor, nontumor lung or frozen PBMC. Patients with untreated early-stage non-small cell lung cancer, numbering 55 to 75, were the donors. The presence of a unique molecular identifier marked each TCR cDNA molecule. One entry per CDR3 protein, called by TCRdb with MiXCR from the 5' RACE reads. The table includes approximately 11,000 distinct CDR3 sequences, 3.5% to 5% detected once.

The specimen comprised normal lung tissue next to the tumor, sampled at surgery. This receptor was taken from a male donor with early-stage non-small cell lung cancer. V usage is TRBV7-3 and J usage is TRBJ1-1; D unresolved. The CDR3 DNA sequence: TGTGCCAGCAGCTTAGAGATGAACACTGAAGCTTTCTTT. This codes for CASSLEMNTEAFF.